These 31 T cell receptor beta chains were all obtained from the same sample, sequenced in a study of blood T cell repertoires in COVID-19. Here immunoSEQ multiplex PCR was the method, and the copy in TCRdb shows in-frame clones only, minus some. The sample holds about 50,000 clones; around 85% are singletons and the top ten take approximately 15%. The sequenced material came from peripheral blood. Every receptor here comes from a human donor in a cohort sampled during active COVID-19.

This clone has a single count. This chain links TRBV10-3 with TRBJ1-1; possible D gene TRBD1, 6 bases. The ends were cut back, 6 bases at V and 1 base at J, with 12 bases in the middle. This CDR3 contains 14 residues. Germline CDR1 ENHRY, CDR2 SYGVKD. CDR3 in amino acids: CAIREDSSNTEAFF. CDR3 in DNA: TGTGCCATCAGAGAGGACAGTTCGAACACTGAAGCTTTCTTT.

V and J are TRBV10-2 and TRBJ2-2, with 9 nucleotides matching TRBD2. V shed 8 bases, J shed 4 bases, and the junction held 14 bases outside the gene matches. This CDR3 region has 17 residues. Germline V lookup: CDR1 WSHSY, CDR2 SAAADI. The CDR3 region is CASEGAAGGPVTGELFF. The CDR3 nucleotides are TGCGCCAGCGAGGGTGCGGCGGGGGGGCCGGTCACCGGGGAGCTGTTTTTT.

This clone was seen more than once but under ten times. The rearrangement links TRBV7-9 to TRBJ1-1; no reliable D call. Germline CDR1 is SEHNR and CDR2 is FQNEAQ (reference sequence). V lost 6 bases to trimming and J lost 1 base, with 9 bases between them. CDR3 length equals 13 residues. This chain's CDR3 is CASSSAANTEAFF. The CDR3 DNA reads as TGTGCCAGCAGTTCGGCGGCGAACACTGAAGCTTTCTTT.

This clone was counted a single time. The V and J genes are TRBV5-1 and TRBJ1-2; 8 nucleotides match TRBD1. The CDR3 is 14 residues long. In germline, CDR1 is SGHRS, CDR2 YFSETQ. V lost 1 base to trimming and J lost 4 bases; unmatched junction nucleotides: 3. The chain's CDR3 is CASSLTGGAYGYTF. DNA of the CDR3: TGCGCCAGCAGCTTGACAGGGGGGGCCTATGGCTACACCTTC.

The chain couples TRBV6-6 to TRBJ1-5; D call uncertain. CDR1 and CDR2 from the germline V gene are MNHNY and SVGAGI (reference sequence). Trimming shortened V by 2 bases and J by 7 bases, and 6 bases separated the two germline ends. The CDR3 consists of 12 residues. CDR3 in amino acids: CASSYAGQPQHF. CDR3 bases: TGTGCCAGCAGTTACGCGGGACAGCCCCAGCATTTT.

This chain uses TRBV5-1 with TRBJ1-6, with D unresolved. V was cut by 0 bases and J by 7 bases, with 5 bases left in between. In germline, CDR1 is SGHRS, CDR2 YFSETQ. This CDR3 is 13 amino acids long. This CDR3 is CASSLDLNSPLHF. DNA for the CDR3: TGCGCCAGCAGCTTGGACCTAAATTCACCCCTCCACTTT.

The chain recombines TRBV19 with TRBJ1-1, with no clear D. Germline CDR1 is LNHDA and CDR2 is SQIVND (reference sequence). V lost 9 bases and J 7 bases, leaving 12 bases between the germline ends. The CDR3 has 11 residues. CDR3 DNA sequence: TGTGCCAGCAAGTTCACAGATGAAGCTTTCTTT. Protein product: CASKFTDEAFF.

This clone was found a few times. V and J are TRBV19 and TRBJ1-1; no reliable D call. In germline, CDR1 is LNHDA, CDR2 SQIVND (reference sequence). Deletions cut 7 bases from V and 1 base from J, with 7 bases between. The CDR3 covers 12 residues. The CDR3 DNA is TGTGCCAGTACAGGCAGGAACACTGAAGCTTTCTTT. This encodes CASTGRNTEAFF.

The chain couples TRBV5-1 to TRBJ2-3; D is unresolved. V lost 2 bases, J lost 3 bases, and 4 bases lay in between. The germline CDR1 and CDR2 sequences are SGHRS and YFSETQ. The CDR3 consists of 12 residues. CDR3 sequence reads: CASSLITDTQYF. The CDR3 region has the DNA TGCGCCAGCAGCTTAATAACAGATACGCAGTATTTT.

This chain connects TRBV7-9 to TRBJ1-1; D is unresolved. The CDR3 covers 13 residues. The V and J ends lost 7 bases and 5 bases respectively, with 14 bases between them. Germline V CDR1 and CDR2: SEHNR, FQNEAQ (reference sequence). CDR3 region: CASTRVGGTEAFF. The CDR3 DNA is TGTGCCAGCACCAGAGTGGGAGGAACTGAAGCTTTCTTT.

This clone appeared a single time. V and J are TRBV7-9 and TRBJ1-1, with 7 bases fitting TRBD1. The CDR3 totals 15 residues. Germline V CDR1 and CDR2: SEHNR, FQNEAQ (reference sequence). V was pared by 5 bases and J by 5 bases, with 11 bases of the junction left unmatched. CDR3 amino acids: CASSRQGLRWTEAFF. The CDR3 nucleotides read TGTGCCAGCAGCCGACAGGGTCTGAGATGGACTGAAGCTTTCTTT.

The chain employs TRBV27 and TRBJ1-1, with TRBD1 matching over 11 bases. The CDR3 length is 17 residues. V gave up 5 bases and J gave up 4 bases; unmatched junction bases: 12. The germline CDR1 and CDR2 sequences are MNHEY and SMNVEV (reference sequence). The CDR3 protein is CASSPGQGAFSFTEAFF. CDR3 in DNA: TGTGCCAGCAGTCCCGGACAGGGGGCGTTTTCGTTCACTGAAGCTTTCTTT.

The CDR3 coding sequence is TGTGCCAGCAGCCTAGGACAATCCCCCGGCTACGAGCAGTACTTC. It is translated as CASSLGQSPGYEQYF. The chain uses TRBV6-6 and TRBJ2-7; possibly TRBD1 for D (5 bases). Germline CDR1 and CDR2: MNHNY and SVGAGI (reference sequence). The CDR3 contains 15 residues. Between the trimmed V and J ends, which lost 6 bases and 3 bases, there was a span of 18 bases.

The chain carries TRBV6-5 and TRBJ1-6; no reliable D call. Germline-derived CDR1 and CDR2 are MNHEY and SVGAGI. The V end was cut by 8 bases, the J end by 1 base, with 9 bases between. The CDR3 is 14 amino acids. The CDR3 protein is CASHGRSYNSPLHF. The CDR3 DNA is TGTGCCAGCCACGGGAGGTCCTATAATTCACCCCTCCACTTT.

The V and J genes are TRBV3-1 (or the pseudogene TRBV3-2) and TRBJ1-1; 7 positions match TRBD1. Germline V gene data show CDR1 as LGHDT and CDR2 as YNNKEL (reference sequence). The CDR3 sequence is 14 residues long. After removal of 2 bases from V and 4 bases from J, the junction contained 4 bases not matched to a gene. CDR3 DNA: TGTGCCAGCAGCCAAAACAGGGGACGCACTGAAGCTTTCTTT. Amino acid sequence: CASSQNRGRTEAFF.

J is TRBJ1-4 and V is TRBV2, with 8 nucleotides matching TRBD1. Germline loops: CDR1 SNHLY, CDR2 FYNNEI. V was clipped by 7 bases and J by 8 bases; unmatched bases: 12. The CDR3 runs 15 residues. In DNA form, the CDR3 reads TGTGCCAGCATGAGACAGGGGCTGAGTGGCGAAAAACTGTTTTTT. Translation: CASMRQGLSGEKLFF.

The J gene is TRBJ2-7, the V gene TRBV6-2 or TRBV6-3, with a tentative D call TRBD2 (6 bases). Trimming removed 5 bases at V and 3 bases at J, with 17 bases between. Germline lookup yields CDR1 MNHEY and CDR2 SVGEGT. The CDR3 has 15 amino acids. CDR3 loop: CASSGGLTRGYEQYF. The CDR3, as DNA: TGTGCCAGCAGTGGGGGACTCACCAGAGGCTACGAGCAGTACTTC.

A few counts support this clone. The V call is TRBV6-2 or TRBV6-3, the J call TRBJ2-2, with 11 bases aligning to TRBD1. V shed 6 bases and J 2 bases; nucleotides not matched to a gene: 5. CDR3 size: 16 residues. CDR1 and CDR2 from the germline V gene are MNHEY and SVGEGT. The DNA for the CDR3 is TGTGCCAGCAGCCTCGGACAGGGGGCTAACACCGGGGAGCTGTTTTTT. It is translated as CASSLGQGANTGELFF.

The chain recombines TRBV6-2 or TRBV6-3 with TRBJ1-2, with 7 bases that match TRBD1. Germline V gene data show CDR1 as MNHEY and CDR2 as SVGEGT. The CDR3 contains 13 residues. V trimming: 5 bases; J trimming: 7 bases; junction bases outside the gene matches: 7. CDR3 in amino acids: CASSPTGVSGYTF. The CDR3 DNA reads as TGTGCCAGCAGTCCCACAGGGGTTTCTGGCTACACCTTC.

The chain combines TRBV5-3 with TRBJ2-3, with TRBD1 identical over 8 bases. TRBV5-3 is flagged as an ORF with uncertain function. Germline trimming cut 5 bases from V and 3 bases from J; bases unmatched to any gene: 8. The CDR3 is 15 residues long. The CDR3 sequence is CARRLRDRRTDTQYF. The CDR3 DNA follows: TGTGCCAGAAGGTTGAGGGACAGGAGAACAGATACGCAGTATTTT.

This clone appeared a single time. The gene calls are TRBV2 and TRBJ2-7; 7 bases are shared with TRBD2. CDR1 SNHLY and CDR2 FYNNEI come from the germline V gene. CDR3 length: 14 residues. Trimming cost V 2 bases and J 1 base; bases outside gene matches: 2. CDR3 nucleotides: TGTGCCAGCAGTGAAACTAGCGCATCCTACGAGCAGTACTTC. Translation gives CASSETSASYEQYF.

The rearrangement joins TRBV3-1 (or the pseudogene TRBV3-2) to TRBJ2-7; D uncertain. The ends were cut back, 1 base at V and 7 bases at J, with 20 bases in the middle. The CDR3 runs 16 residues. Per germline, CDR1 LGHDT and CDR2 YNNKEL (reference sequence). DNA for the CDR3: TGTGCCAGCAGCCAAGGACTGAACCCGCCACTTGTAGAGCAGTACTTC. The encoded protein is CASSQGLNPPLVEQYF.

The J gene is TRBJ2-3, the V gene TRBV7-9; D is perhaps TRBD1 (5 bases). The CDR3 has 15 residues. The ends were cut back, 6 bases at V and 5 bases at J, with 18 bases in the middle. Per germline, CDR1 SEHNR and CDR2 FQNEAQ (reference sequence). CDR3 DNA: TGTGCCAGCAGTACAACTCAGGGTTCCGTAGATACGCAGTATTTT. Translating it yields CASSTTQGSVDTQYF.

The V call is TRBV30, the J call TRBJ2-3; 9 bases map to TRBD1. V shed 1 base, J shed 4 bases, and the junction held 3 bases outside the gene matches. Germline CDR1 reads GTSNPN; CDR2 reads SVGIG (reference sequence). The CDR3 runs to 14 residues. The CDR3 DNA reads as TGTGCCTGGAGTGGAGGACAGGGGCCAGATACGCAGTATTTT. Its protein is CAWSGGQGPDTQYF.

This chain uses TRBV5-1 with TRBJ1-2; D possibly corresponds to TRBD1 (5 bases). The germline gives CDR1 SGHRS, CDR2 YFSETQ. Trimming cost V 0 bases and J 2 bases, with 8 bases left between them. CDR3 length: 14 residues. The CDR3 nucleotides are TGCGCCAGCAGCTTGGGAGACAGAAACTATGGCTACACCTTC. This encodes CASSLGDRNYGYTF. Filled out from reference TRBV5-1 and TRBJ1-2, the complete variable domain reads KAGVTQTPRYLIKTRGQQVTLSCSPISGHRSVSWYQQTPGQGLQFLFEYFSETQRNKGNFPGRFSGRQFSNSRSEMNVSTLELGDSALYLCASSLGDRNYGYTFGSGTRLTVV.

The chain is built from TRBV30 and TRBJ2-1; 7 nucleotides match TRBD1. The germline V gene encodes CDR1 GTSNPN and CDR2 SVGIG (reference sequence). There are 15 residues in the CDR3. The V gene end was trimmed by 0 bases and the J gene end by 8 bases; junction bases not matched to a gene: 10. CDR3 nucleotides: TGTGCCTGGAGTGTACTGGAGACAGGGTTCGATGAGCAGTTCTTC. Amino acid sequence: CAWSVLETGFDEQFF.

CDR3 residues: CASSLASDGDNYGYTF. CDR3 sequence (DNA): TGCGCCAGCAGCTTGGCCAGCGATGGAGATAACTATGGCTACACCTTC. This chain connects TRBV5-1 to TRBJ1-2, with D hard to call. The CDR3 covers 16 residues. Trimming took off 0 bases at V and 1 base at J, with 13 bases between the two ends. Per germline, CDR1 SGHRS and CDR2 YFSETQ.

The chain employs TRBV5-1 and TRBJ1-1, with unresolved D. CDR1 SGHRS and CDR2 YFSETQ come from the germline V gene. The CDR3 is 13 residues long. Trimming stripped 3 bases from V and 4 bases from J, with 10 bases between. The chain's CDR3 is CASSSEWSTEAFF. Here the CDR3 DNA reads TGCGCCAGCAGCTCGGAGTGGAGCACTGAAGCTTTCTTT. Full variable domain (missing parts from reference TRBV5-1 and TRBJ1-1): KAGVTQTPRYLIKTRGQQVTLSCSPISGHRSVSWYQQTPGQGLQFLFEYFSETQRNKGNFPGRFSGRQFSNSRSEMNVSTLELGDSALYLCASSSEWSTEAFFGQGTRLTVV.

DNA of the CDR3: TGTGCCAGCACGGGACTGAAAGCTAACTATGGCTACACCTTC. Translation gives CASTGLKANYGYTF. The rearrangement joins TRBV6-5 to TRBJ1-2, with D tentatively TRBD1 (5 bases). The V end was cut by 7 bases, the J end by 0 bases, with 12 bases between. CDR3 length: 14 amino acids. Germline loops: CDR1 MNHEY, CDR2 SVGAGI.

This CDR3 is CASSPRVSQPQHF. CDR3 in DNA: TGTGCCAGCAGTCCCAGGGTGAGTCAGCCCCAGCATTTT. The rearrangement joins TRBV6-6 to TRBJ1-5; TRBD1 might be the D (5 bases). The CDR3 sequence is 13 residues long. The ends were cut back, 5 bases at V and 6 bases at J, with 11 bases in the middle. Per the germline V gene, CDR1 is MNHNY and CDR2 is SVGAGI (reference sequence).

This clone was seen once. The J gene is TRBJ1-4, the V gene TRBV4-2; D is possibly TRBD1 (5 bases). This CDR3 has 14 amino acids. Trimming took 1 base from V and 5 from J, leaving 8 bases between them. Germline V gene sequence: CDR1 LGHNA, CDR2 YNFKEQ. The CDR3 spells CASSQGQINEKLFF. CDR3 coding DNA: TGTGCCAGCAGCCAAGGACAGATAAATGAAAAACTGTTTTTT.